These 20 T cell receptor beta chains were all obtained from the same sample, sequenced in a study of identical twins. TCRdb redid the calling of the 5' RACE reads with MiXCR, one entry per CDR3 protein. This sample has about 340,000 distinct CDR3 sequences, with around 12% found just once. These data are also associated with another study on yellow fever vaccine responses in identical twins.

What was sequenced was CD8+ T cells sorted from blood. These receptors all come from a woman under 30 in good health.

The sample holds a few counts of this clonotype. This chain joins TRBV11-2 and TRBJ1-6, with D maybe TRBD1 (6 bases). Germline lookup yields CDR1 SGHAT and CDR2 FQNNGV. V was clipped by 0 bases and J by 7 bases, with 16 bases between them. The CDR3 length is 17 residues. The CDR3 region is CASSLDMEDRRNSPLHF. The CDR3 DNA reads TGTGCCAGCAGCTTAGACATGGAGGACAGAAGGAATTCACCCCTCCACTTT.

This clonotype was observed a few times. The genes are TRBV29-1 and TRBJ2-1; 13 nucleotides agree with TRBD2. Germline V gene lookup returns CDR1 SQVTM and CDR2 ANQGSEA. The CDR3 totals 16 residues. The V segment lost 3 bases and the J segment 5 bases; nucleotides outside the gene matches: 7. CDR3 DNA: TGCAGCGTTGAGGGGACTAGCGGGGCGCCAAACAATGAGCAGTTCTTC. This sequence encodes CSVEGTSGAPNNEQFF.

The V call is TRBV7-8, the J call TRBJ1-1, with D tentatively TRBD1 (5 bases). Trimming shortened V by 8 bases and J by 1 base, and 17 bases separated the two germline ends. CDR1 is SGHVS and CDR2 is FQNEAQ in the germline V gene. The CDR3 has 15 residues. CDR3 bases: TGTGCCAGCCGCAGAGGGGAGGGCCAGAACACTGAAGCTTTCTTT. Protein sequence: CASRRGEGQNTEAFF.

This clonotype has more than one count but fewer than ten. The CDR3: CASSLGTTHVEQYF. CDR3 DNA sequence: TGTGCCAGCAGTTTAGGTACCACCCACGTCGAGCAGTACTTC. The chain combines TRBV12-3 or TRBV12-4 with TRBJ2-7; D gene unclear. Trimming took off 1 base at V and 6 bases at J, with 13 bases between the two ends. The CDR3 is 14 amino acids.

A few counts support this clonotype. J is TRBJ2-1 and V is TRBV5-1; TRBD1 is a possible D gene (5 bases). Germline V gene lookup returns CDR1 SGHRS and CDR2 YFSETQ. V lost 0 bases, J lost 9 bases, and 13 bases lay in between. This CDR3 spans 14 amino acids. The CDR3 sequence is CASSLGGPSGEQFF. CDR3 coding DNA: TGCGCCAGCAGCTTGGGGGGCCCCTCTGGTGAGCAGTTCTTC.

The chain recombines TRBV28 with TRBJ2-5; D may be TRBD1 (5 bases). This CDR3 has 14 amino acids. CDR1 is MDHEN, CDR2 SYDVKM, per germline. V gave up 1 base and J gave up 5 bases, with 11 bases separating them. Here the CDR3 reads CASSLSDSDETQYF. The CDR3 bases are TGTGCCAGCAGTTTATCCGACAGTGACGAGACCCAGTACTTC. Variable domain in full (rest from reference TRBV28 and TRBJ2-5): DVKVTQSSRYLVKRTGEKVFLECVQDMDHENMFWYRQDPGLGLRLIYFSYDVKMKEKGDIPEGYSVSREKKERFSLILESASTNQTSMYLCASSLSDSDETQYFGPGTRLLVL.

This clonotype was detected a few times. The genes are TRBV12-3 or TRBV12-4 and TRBJ2-1; the match to TRBD2 covers 9 bases. Trimming took 6 bases from V and 7 from J; bases not matched to a gene: 10. The CDR3 runs 15 residues. CDR3 nucleotide sequence: TGTGCCAGCAGGATTGATGGCCTAGCGGGGAATGAGCAGTTCTTC. As protein: CASRIDGLAGNEQFF.

This clonotype was seen many times. The rearrangement links TRBV9 to TRBJ1-2, with D hard to call. CDR3 length: 14 amino acids. Deletions cut 4 bases from V and 4 bases from J, with 14 bases between. Germline CDR1 is SGDLS and CDR2 is YYNGEE. CDR3 DNA: TGTGCCAGCAGCAGGGAAGGGTTCGGCTATGGCTACACCTTC. Amino acids: CASSREGFGYGYTF.

A word on this clonotype: The junction departs from germline at one end; a sequencing error may be responsible. The chain carries TRBV7-9 and TRBJ2-1; TRBD2 is a possible D gene (5 bases). Germline V lookup: CDR1 SEHNR, CDR2 FQNEAQ (reference sequence). The CDR3 is 16 residues long. The CDR3 DNA sequence: TGTGCCAGCAGCGGCATGGTGGTTTGGGAGTTCAATGATCAGTTCTTC. Amino acid sequence: CASSGMVVWEFNDQFF.

This clonotype occurred a few times. This chain connects TRBV9 to TRBJ2-1; TRBD2 matches at 13 bases. The CDR3 is 17 residues long. With V trimmed by 1 base and J by 8 bases, 9 bases remained unmatched. The germline CDR1 and CDR2 sequences are SGDLS and YYNGEE. The CDR3, as DNA: TGTGCCAGCAGCGTAACATCTAGTGGGACTAGCGGGGATGAGCAGTTCTTC. Translation gives CASSVTSSGTSGDEQFF.

This clonotype was picked up many times. V and J are TRBV5-1 and TRBJ2-1, with 9 bases that match TRBD1. Germline trimming cut 4 bases from V and 8 bases from J; bases unmatched to any gene: 16. The CDR3 extends over 17 amino acids. From germline, CDR1 is SGHRS and CDR2 YFSETQ. This chain's CDR3 is CASSPRGDRGFVDEQFF. In DNA, the CDR3 is TGCGCCAGCAGCCCTCGCGGAGACAGGGGGTTTGTCGATGAGCAGTTCTTC.

The chain carries TRBV20-1 and TRBJ1-4; possibly TRBD1 for D (5 bases). The CDR3 extends over 14 amino acids. Trimming stripped 5 bases from V and 5 bases from J, with 15 bases between. Germline loops: CDR1 DFQATT, CDR2 SNEGSKA (reference sequence). CDR3 protein: CSALHPDKNEKLFF. The CDR3 region has the DNA TGCAGTGCTCTACACCCGGACAAAAATGAAAAACTGTTTTTT.

The chain is built from TRBV9 and TRBJ2-5, with D perhaps TRBD2 (6 bases). The CDR3 length is 14 residues. Germline V gene lookup returns CDR1 SGDLS and CDR2 YYNGEE. Trimming took off 0 bases at V and 7 bases at J, with 13 bases between the two ends. The CDR3 DNA reads as TGTGCCAGCAGCGTAGGCGGGGACCCTCGGACCCAGTACTTC. It translates to CASSVGGDPRTQYF.

This chain joins TRBV6-1 and TRBJ2-7, with 7 positions matching TRBD1. V dropped 7 bases and J dropped 5; count of bases not matched to a gene: 11. The CDR3 is 14 residues long. Germline V lookup: CDR1 MNHNS, CDR2 SASEGT. The chain's CDR3 is CASTEPTGKDEQYF. DNA for the CDR3: TGTGCCAGCACCGAACCGACAGGGAAGGACGAGCAGTACTTC.

V is TRBV3-1 and J is TRBJ1-1; no definite D call. Germline CDR1 LGHDT, CDR2 YNNKEL (reference sequence). The CDR3 extends over 13 amino acids. Trimming removed 6 bases at V and 5 bases at J, with 13 bases between. Written as DNA, the CDR3 is TGTGCCAGCAGTTACAACTTTGGGACTGAAGCTTTCTTT. Its protein is CASSYNFGTEAFF.

This clonotype showed up just a few times. The chain couples TRBV2 to TRBJ2-1; D is unclear. Trimming stripped 4 bases from V and 7 bases from J, with 14 bases between. Germline V gives CDR1 SNHLY, CDR2 FYNNEI. This CDR3 comprises 14 residues. The chain's CDR3 is CASSGVAKGNEQFF. The CDR3, as DNA: TGTGCCAGCAGTGGGGTCGCCAAAGGGAATGAGCAGTTCTTC. Full variable domain (outside the CDR3, taken from reference TRBV2 and TRBJ2-1): EPEVTQTPSHQVTQMGQEVILRCVPISNHLYFYWYRQILGQKVEFLVSFYNNEISEKSEIFDDQFSVERPDGSNFTLKIRSTKLEDSAMYFCASSGVAKGNEQFFGPGTRLTVL.

The table lists this clonotype with a few counts. This sequence joins TRBV12-3 or TRBV12-4 and TRBJ2-5, with D tentatively TRBD1 (5 bases). The CDR3 consists of 16 residues. V lost 2 bases and J lost 1, with 14 bases in between. For the CDR3, the DNA is TGTGCCAGCAGTTTACCAGACAGCCAAATCCAAGAGACCCAGTACTTC. Amino acids: CASSLPDSQIQETQYF.

V and J are TRBV6-1 and TRBJ2-3; 7 bases are shared with TRBD2. CDR1 is MNHNS, CDR2 SASEGT, per germline. This CDR3 is 16 amino acids long. The V and J ends lost 2 bases and 2 bases, in that order; junction bases with no gene match: 7. CDR3 in DNA: TGTGCCAGCAGTGAATCTGCGGGGGAGCCCACAGATACGCAGTATTTT. The encoded protein is CASSESAGEPTDTQYF.

The chain employs TRBV10-3 and TRBJ2-7; D may correspond to TRBD1 or TRBD2 (5 bases each). From germline, CDR1 is ENHRY and CDR2 SYGVKD. The CDR3 has 15 residues. V lost 3 bases and J 3 bases, leaving 15 bases between the germline ends. The CDR3 protein is CAISETGTLDYEQYF. Written as DNA, the CDR3 is TGTGCCATCAGTGAAACCGGGACCTTAGACTACGAGCAGTACTTC.

This clonotype has a count of ten or more. V is TRBV12-5 and J is TRBJ1-1; D not resolved. This CDR3 has 13 amino acids. CDR1 and CDR2 from the germline V gene are LGHNT and FRNRAP. Trimming stripped 3 bases from V and 3 bases from J, with 8 bases between. This CDR3 reads CASGFGSDTEAFF. CDR3 sequence (DNA): TGTGCTAGTGGTTTCGGGAGTGACACTGAAGCTTTCTTT.